These T cell receptor beta chains were read from a single sample in a study of technical replicates of blood from a few donors. Sequencing was performed with immunoSEQ multiplex PCR; in TCRdb, only in-frame clones are kept and a portion is missing. The sample comprises approximately 97,000 clones, 85% to 95% of which are singletons, and 0.34% rests with the top ten. The source material was T cells isolated from PBMCs. The receptors originated from a human donor in good health. Both conserved end residues are part of each CDR3. D genes are given only for firm matches. Clone size, where shown, is once, few, many, or a class for clones that have expanded.

abundance,j_gene,v_gene,d_gene,CDR3nt,CDR3aa
-,TRBJ2-7,TRBV5-5,-,TGTGCCAGCAGCTTGACGACAGATTCCTACGAGCAGTACTTC,CASSLTTDSYEQYF
-,TRBJ1-1,TRBV11-2,-,TGTGCCAGCAGCCTACAAGGGTCCCCGGGAGGGGCTTTCTTT,CASSLQGSPGGAFF
once,TRBJ2-2,TRBV7-8,TRBD2,TGTGCCAGCAGCTTTCTAGCGGGAGTCGGCGGGGAGCTGTTTTTT,CASSFLAGVGGELFF
-,TRBJ1-2,TRBV28,TRBD1,TGTGCCAGCAGTTCCTGGGACAGGGGGTCTGACGGCTACACCTTC,CASSSWDRGSDGYTF
once,TRBJ2-7,TRBV19,TRBD1,TGTGCCAGTAGTACCCGGACAGGGAGCTCCTACGAGCAGTACTTC,CASSTRTGSSYEQYF
-,TRBJ1-1,TRBV28,-,TGTGCCAGCAGCTTATCGAAAGACAGGTCCAACACTGAAGCTTTCTTT,CASSLSKDRSNTEAFF
-,TRBJ2-7,TRBV6-5,-,TGTGCCAGTGGTTCGGACACCTTCTACGAGCAGTACTTC,CASGSDTFYEQYF
-,TRBJ2-3,TRBV13,-,TGTGCCAGCAGCTTAGTTGGAGGGGCGCAGTATTTT,CASSLVGGAQYF
-,TRBJ2-1,TRBV10-3,-,TGTGCCATCAGTGAGGAGGAAAGCTCCTACAATGAGCAGTTCTTC,CAISEEESSYNEQFF
-,TRBJ2-7,TRBV28,TRBD1,TGTGCCAGCAGCCCCCCGGACAGGGAAGCCTACGAGCAGTACTTC,CASSPPDREAYEQYF
-,TRBJ1-2,TRBV10-3,TRBD1,TGTGCCATCAGTGCCCTACAGGGGGACTATGGCTACACCTTC,CAISALQGDYGYTF
-,TRBJ2-2,TRBV9,-,TGTGCCAGCAGCGTAGATCTCGGGGAGCTGTTTTTT,CASSVDLGELFF
-,TRBJ2-2,TRBV18,TRBD2,TGTGCCAGCTCACCATCGAGACTAGCGGGAGAAAACACCGGGGAGCTGTTTTTT,CASSPSRLAGENTGELFF
-,TRBJ2-6,TRBV9,TRBD2,TGTGCCAGCAGCCTAACCGGGGGGAGCTCTGGGGCCAACGTCCTGACTTTC,CASSLTGGSSGANVLTF
-,TRBJ1-3,TRBV5-1,TRBD1,TGCGCCAGCAGCTCCGGGACAGGGGACGGAAACACCATATATTTT,CASSSGTGDGNTIYF
once,TRBJ1-2,TRBV5-4,-,TGTGCCAGCAGCTTGCCGGGGGGGCCTAGCTACACCTTC,CASSLPGGPSYTF
-,TRBJ2-7,TRBV5-1,-,TGCGCCAGCAGCTTGGCAGGGTACAACGAGCAGTACTTC,CASSLAGYNEQYF
-,TRBJ1-1,TRBV10-1,TRBD1,TGCGCCAGCAGTCAGACAGGGGCGAACACTGAAGCTTTCTTT,CASSQTGANTEAFF
-,TRBJ2-7,TRBV9,-,TGTGCCAGCAGCGTAGCCGACCCCCCGGGGAACCCAATTTACGAGCAGTACTTC,CASSVADPPGNPIYEQYF
once,TRBJ2-2,TRBV5-6,-,TGTGCCAGCAGCTTGGTAATAGCCGGGGAGCTGTTTTTT,CASSLVIAGELFF
-,TRBJ2-5,TRBV4-1,-,TGCGCCAGCAGCCCGGGGGGTACAGGGCGCCCTCAAGAGACCCAGTACTTC,CASSPGGTGRPQETQYF
-,TRBJ2-2,TRBV19,TRBD1,TGTGCCAGTAACACCGGGACAGGGACCGGGGAGCTGTTTTTT,CASNTGTGTGELFF
-,TRBJ2-7,TRBV27,-,TGTGCCAGCAGTTTAATTCTCCCGGGTGGTTCCTACGAGCAGTACTTC,CASSLILPGGSYEQYF
few,TRBJ1-2,TRBV6-5,-,TGTGCCAGCAGTTCCAGTGATTATGGCTACACCTTC,CASSSSDYGYTF
-,TRBJ1-1,TRBV6-5,TRBD1,TGTGCCAGCAGTCAGCAGGGGGCTCGGGAGGAAGCTTTCTTT,CASSQQGAREEAFF
-,TRBJ2-7,TRBV13,TRBD2,TGTGCCAGCAGCCCTCCTGCGGGAGGGCCCATCGAGCAGTACTTC,CASSPPAGGPIEQYF
-,TRBJ2-7,TRBV4-3,-,TGCGCCAGCAGCCGAGGTGGACATAGCTACGAGCAGTACTTC,CASSRGGHSYEQYF
-,TRBJ2-1,TRBV27,TRBD1,TGTGCCAGCAGTTACCCCGGGACAGGGTATAGGAATGAGCAGTTCTTC,CASSYPGTGYRNEQFF